A selection of T cell receptor beta chains follows, all from one sample in a study of T cell responses to AZD1222 COVID-19 vaccine. Repertoires were generated with immunoSEQ multiplex PCR, while TCRdb's copy carries only in-frame clones and drops some. The sample holds about 150,000 clones; around nine tenths are singletons and the top ten take roughly 3.7%. The sequencing used peripheral blood, collected on day 0 of AZD1222 vaccination. These TCRs come from an adult in good health. Both conserved end residues are part of each CDR3. A D gene is named only where the DNA matches it firmly. The size entry is marked missing in some rows and otherwise reads once, few, many or a size class.

cdr3_nt cdr3_aa j_call v_call d_call clone_size
TGTGCCAGTAGTATACAGGGGGCCAATGAGCAGTTCTTC CASSIQGANEQFF TRBJ2-1 TRBV19 TRBD1 once
TGTGCCAGCAGTTTATCCGCAGGTGCCTACGAGCAGTACTTC CASSLSAGAYEQYF TRBJ2-7 TRBV27 - -
TGCGCCAGCGCCCTGACGGAGACCCAGTACTTC CASALTETQYF TRBJ2-5 TRBV5-1 - -
TGTGCCAGCAGCTTAGATAGGACTAGCGGGACCACGCAGTATTTT CASSLDRTSGTTQYF TRBJ2-3 TRBV7-2 TRBD2 once
TGTGCCAGTAGTATGGGGTGGGGGGCGAGATATCAGCCCCAGCATTTT CASSMGWGARYQPQHF TRBJ1-5 TRBV19 - -
TGTGCCAGCAGCTTGCAAGGGCCTGGAAACACCATATATTTT CASSLQGPGNTIYF TRBJ1-3 TRBV5-4 - -
TGTGCCAGCAGCCCGGGTGGTCTGGGTCTGTCCTACAATGAGCAGTTCTTC CASSPGGLGLSYNEQFF TRBJ2-1 TRBV5-4 - -
TGTGCCAGCAGTGAGGCAGGGGGCGCAGATACGCAGTATTTT CASSEAGGADTQYF TRBJ2-3 TRBV6-1 TRBD1 -
TGCAGTGCTAGAGTTACGGATACGCAGTATTTT CSARVTDTQYF TRBJ2-3 TRBV20-1 - -
TGTGCCAGCAGTCCTGGACAGGATCTCTACAATGAGCAGTTCTTC CASSPGQDLYNEQFF TRBJ2-1 TRBV5-4 TRBD1 -
TGTGCCAGCAGTACTAACCCCAATCAGCCCCAGCATTTT CASSTNPNQPQHF TRBJ1-5 TRBV9 - -
TGTGCCAGTAGTGCCCCCGGGACAGACTATGGCTACACCTTC CASSAPGTDYGYTF TRBJ1-2 TRBV19 TRBD1 -
TGTGCCAGCAGAGTTTCCTCCGTTCCCTACGAGCAGTACTTC CASRVSSVPYEQYF TRBJ2-7 TRBV27 - -
TGTGCCAGCAGCTTAAGCGGGAGCGTCGACGGGGAGCTGTTTTTT CASSLSGSVDGELFF TRBJ2-2 TRBV11-3 TRBD2 -
TGCGCCAGCAGCCAAGACGGGAGCGGGACCCGGGAGCTGTTTTTT CASSQDGSGTRELFF TRBJ2-2 TRBV4-3 TRBD2 -
TGTGCCAGAGCCGGAGGACTCCGCCGGGGGGATACGCAGTATTTT CARAGGLRRGDTQYF TRBJ2-3 TRBV5-3 - -
TGTGCCAGCAGCGACAGACAGGGCTACTATGGCTACACCTTC CASSDRQGYYGYTF TRBJ1-2 TRBV7-3 TRBD1 once
TGTGCCAGCAAGATCGGGGGAACCGGGGAGCTGTTTTTT CASKIGGTGELFF TRBJ2-2 TRBV6-5 - -
TGTGCCAGCAGTGTGGGGACCGGGGAGCTGTTTTTT CASSVGTGELFF TRBJ2-2 TRBV25-1 - -
TGTGCCTGGAGCCGGAACTATGGCTACACCTTC CAWSRNYGYTF TRBJ1-2 TRBV30 - -
TGTGCCAGCACCCGGGGGGATAGCAATCAGCCCCAGCATTTT CASTRGDSNQPQHF TRBJ1-5 TRBV7-2 - once
TGTGCCAGTAGTACGGACTCTGGAAACACCATATATTTT CASSTDSGNTIYF TRBJ1-3 TRBV19 - -
TGTGCCAGCAGTTTCCTTACATCCCCCGCCCCCGAGCAGTACTTC CASSFLTSPAPEQYF TRBJ2-7 TRBV6-6 - once
TGTGCTAGTGGTTTGTTACAGAACTATGGCTACACCTTC CASGLLQNYGYTF TRBJ1-2 TRBV12-5 - -
TGTGCCAGCAGTTACTTACACATGAACACTGAAGCTTTCTTT CASSYLHMNTEAFF TRBJ1-1 TRBV6-5 - -
TGTGCCAGCAGCCAACCCGGGACCGCAGGCAATGAGCAGTTCTTC CASSQPGTAGNEQFF TRBJ2-1 TRBV3-1/TRBV3-2 - -
TGTGCCAGCTCGGCGGGGCGCAGGTTCCTCTCTGGGGCCAACGTCCTGACTTTC CASSAGRRFLSGANVLTF TRBJ2-6 TRBV18 - -
TGTGCCAGCTTACACAGGGAATCTAACTATGGCTACACCTTC CASLHRESNYGYTF TRBJ1-2 TRBV28 - -
TGTGCCAGCAGCATCTTACTAGAGGGGACAGATACGCAGTATTTT CASSILLEGTDTQYF TRBJ2-3 TRBV7-8 - -
TGTGCTAGTGGTTTGGGCCAAGCGGGCCGGGGTGAGCAGTTCTTC CASGLGQAGRGEQFF TRBJ2-1 TRBV12-5 - once
TGTGCCAGCAGTCCACCCTCCGGTCACAGGGCGGGAAACACTGAAGCTTTCTTT CASSPPSGHRAGNTEAFF TRBJ1-1 TRBV28 - -
TGTGCCAGCAGCCAAGGGCGCCCGGACAGGGGAGGAGGCTACACCTTC CASSQGRPDRGGGYTF TRBJ1-2 TRBV3-1/TRBV3-2 TRBD1 -
TGTGCCACCAGCAGAGATCGGGAGTGGGGCTACACCTTC CATSRDREWGYTF TRBJ1-2 TRBV15 - -
TGTGCCAGCAGTGACTCGAGTGGGGGGGTTGCTTTCTTT CASSDSSGGVAFF TRBJ1-1 TRBV6-4 - -
TGTGCCAGCAGTGACGCGGGGAAGAACACCGGGGAGCTGTTTTTT CASSDAGKNTGELFF TRBJ2-2 TRBV2 - once
TGTGCCAGCAGTACCCCGGACAGATACTACGAGCAGTACTTC CASSTPDRYYEQYF TRBJ2-7 TRBV6-2/TRBV6-3 - -
TGTGCCAGCAGCCGACGGGCCCAAACCTACGAGCAGTACTTC CASSRRAQTYEQYF TRBJ2-7 TRBV7-8 - -
TGCGCCAGCAGCCGCGTGGCTTGGGACACTGAAGCTTTCTTT CASSRVAWDTEAFF TRBJ1-1 TRBV4-3 - -
TGTGCCAGCAGCGCCGGGACTAGCGTCGGGGAGCTGTTTTTT CASSAGTSVGELFF TRBJ2-2 TRBV9 TRBD2 -
TGTGCCAGCAGTGCAGGGGGTTCGGGCAATCAGCCCCAGCATTTT CASSAGGSGNQPQHF TRBJ1-5 TRBV6-4 TRBD1 -
TGTGCCAGCAGCTTATGGAGGGGTGTGGCAGGGGACACTGAAGCTTTCTTT CASSLWRGVAGDTEAFF TRBJ1-1 TRBV5-4 - -
TGTGCCAGCAGTTTTAGGGGACAGGGGGCGAGAACTGAAGCTTTCTTT CASSFRGQGARTEAFF TRBJ1-1 TRBV27 TRBD1 once
TGTGCCAGCAGCCGACCCGGGGGTGGGCAAGAGACCCAGTACTTC CASSRPGGGQETQYF TRBJ2-5 TRBV9 - few
TGTGCCAGCAGGTCCTCTAGCGGCCTTCATGGCGAGCAGTACTTC CASRSSSGLHGEQYF TRBJ2-7 TRBV6-5 TRBD2 once
TGTGCCACCAGTGCCCCCACAGGGGTGGACCGGGATGGCTACACCTTC CATSAPTGVDRDGYTF TRBJ1-2 TRBV24-1 TRBD1 -
TGCGCCAGCAGCCAAGATCCCCCCGGGGCCAGTGCAGATACGCAGTATTTT CASSQDPPGASADTQYF TRBJ2-3 TRBV4-3 - once
TGTGCCAGCAGCGCAGGGCAGACTTACTATGGCTACACCTTC CASSAGQTYYGYTF TRBJ1-2 TRBV9 - -
TGTGCCAGCAGTGAGGGTGGGGCCTACAATGAGCAGTTCTTC CASSEGGAYNEQFF TRBJ2-1 TRBV6-4 - once
TGTGCCACCAGCTCCCCAAGACAGATAATACTAGCCAAAAACATTCAGTACTTC CATSSPRQIILAKNIQYF TRBJ2-4 TRBV15 - -
TGCGCCAGCAGCTTGGATGGGACGCCGATCTACGAGCAGTACTTC CASSLDGTPIYEQYF TRBJ2-7 TRBV5-1 - -
TGCGCCAGCAGCCAGAATGGGGGTGGGGCAAATTCACCCCTCCACTTT CASSQNGGGANSPLHF TRBJ1-6 TRBV5-1 - few
TGTGCCAGCAGTAACCAGGACAGGGGCCTTAGGGATGAGCAGTTCTTC CASSNQDRGLRDEQFF TRBJ2-1 TRBV27 TRBD1 -
TGTGCCAGTAGTCCAAGTGGGAAGGGGAGTTCACCCCTCCACTTT CASSPSGKGSSPLHF TRBJ1-6 TRBV19 - -
TGCGCCAGCAGCTTGGACGGTACTGGGGAGCTGTTTTTT CASSLDGTGELFF TRBJ2-2 TRBV5-1 - -
TGTGCCAGCAGACAGGGGCTTCTAGGCTACACCTTC CASRQGLLGYTF TRBJ1-2 TRBV28 TRBD1 -
TGTGCCAGCAGCTCCGACCGTAGCACAGATACGCAGTATTTT CASSSDRSTDTQYF TRBJ2-3 TRBV11-3 - -
TGCGCCAGCAGTGTAGGCCTAGCGACGCAGTATTTT CASSVGLATQYF TRBJ2-3 TRBV10-2 - -
TGTGCCAGCAGCCAAGAAGGGTGGACCGGGGAGCTGTTTTTT CASSQEGWTGELFF TRBJ2-2 TRBV14 - -
TGCGCCAGCAGCCAAGATTGGGGTTTCGCTTTCTTT CASSQDWGFAFF TRBJ1-1 TRBV4-1 - -